These 16 T cell receptor beta chains were sequenced from one sample in a study of blood T cell repertoires in COVID-19. Some clones are missing from TCRdb's copy, which holds only in-frame ones; the method was immunoSEQ multiplex PCR. The sample records about 120,000 clones, about 90% being singletons. Sequencing was performed on peripheral blood. All receptors derive from a woman aged 60-70 years with COVID-19, enrolled during active disease.

The chain recombines TRBV7-2 with TRBJ1-2; tentatively, D is TRBD1 (6 bases). V was cut by 5 bases and J by 8 bases, with 18 bases left in between. The CDR3 consists of 14 residues. The germline V gene has CDR1 SGHTA and CDR2 FQGNSA. The CDR3 bases are TGTGCCAGCAGCGCTCCACAGGGAATAGAAGGCTACACCTTC. Protein: CASSAPQGIEGYTF. Variable domain in full (rest from reference TRBV7-2 and TRBJ1-2): GAGVSQSPSNKVTEKGKDVELRCDPISGHTALYWYRQSLGQGLEFLIYFQGNSAPDKSGLPSDRFSAERTGGSVSTLTIQRTQQEDSAVYLCASSAPQGIEGYTFGSGTRLTVV.

The J gene is TRBJ1-2, the V gene TRBV7-2; D might be TRBD1 (6 bases). V was pared by 10 bases and J by 1 base, with 16 bases between. This CDR3 contains 14 residues. The germline V gene encodes CDR1 SGHTA and CDR2 FQGNSA. The CDR3: CAIEQGGGNYGYTF. Written as DNA, the CDR3 is TGTGCCATCGAACAGGGAGGGGGTAACTATGGCTACACCTTC.

This chain joins TRBV2 and TRBJ1-3; the D gene is possibly TRBD1 (6 bases). V lost 7 bases and J lost 7, with 14 bases in between. This CDR3 has 13 amino acids. Per the germline V gene, CDR1 is SNHLY and CDR2 is FYNNEI. Here the CDR3 reads CASTAGVGNTIYF. In nucleotides, the CDR3 is TGTGCCAGCACAGCAGGGGTAGGGAACACCATATATTTT.

DNA for the CDR3: TGTGCCAGTAGTTTTTGGGGCGCGAATTCACCCCTCCACTTT. The encoded protein is CASSFWGANSPLHF. The rearrangement joins TRBV19 to TRBJ1-6, with D tentatively TRBD1 (5 bases). V was pared by 5 bases and J by 7 bases, with 12 bases between. CDR1 and CDR2 from the germline V gene are LNHDA and SQIVND (reference sequence). The CDR3 has 14 residues. The complete variable domain, with remaining parts taken from reference TRBV19 and TRBJ1-6, reads DGGITQSPKYLFRKEGQNVTLSCEQNLNHDAMYWYRQDPGQGLRLIYYSQIVNDFQKGDIAEGYSVSREKKESFPLTVTSAQKNPTAFYLCASSFWGANSPLHFGNGTRLTVT.

This chain links TRBV4-3 with TRBJ1-2; possibly TRBD1 for D (6 bases). CDR1 is LGHNA, CDR2 YSLEER, per germline. The CDR3 runs 16 residues. The ends were cut back, 2 bases at V and 2 bases at J, with 15 bases in the middle. The CDR3 here is CASSQHGQHLNYGYTF. The CDR3 DNA sequence: TGCGCCAGCAGCCAACATGGACAGCACTTAAACTATGGCTACACCTTC.

The rearrangement links TRBV9 to TRBJ1-1; TRBD1 might be the D (5 bases). This CDR3 has 12 amino acids. V was shortened by 3 bases and J by 6 bases, with 9 bases between the two germline ends. Germline V gene lookup returns CDR1 SGDLS and CDR2 YYNGEE. The CDR3, as DNA: TGTGCCAGCAGCGGGCGGGACTCTGAAGCTTTCTTT. Protein sequence: CASSGRDSEAFF.

The chain recombines TRBV5-1 with TRBJ2-1, with 11 bases matching TRBD1. V shed 3 bases and J 9 bases; nucleotides not matched to a gene: 5. CDR1 and CDR2 from the germline V gene are SGHRS and YFSETQ. The CDR3 loop spans 14 amino acids. The CDR3 DNA sequence: TGCGCCAGCAGCTCCGGGACAGGGGGAGGTGAGCAGTTCTTC. It codes for CASSSGTGGGEQFF.

V and J are TRBV11-2 and TRBJ2-2; D unresolved. The CDR3 contains 13 residues. With 2 bases removed from V and 5 bases from J, the gap between germline ends came to 6 bases. Germline lookup yields CDR1 SGHAT and CDR2 FQNNGV. CDR3 coding DNA: TGTGCCAGCAGCTTAACGCGGACCGGGGAGCTGTTTTTT. Translating gives CASSLTRTGELFF.

This clone was counted a single time. This chain uses TRBV19 with TRBJ2-7; 10 bases are shared with TRBD1. After removal of 5 bases from V and 6 bases from J, the junction contained 7 bases not matched to a gene. The CDR3 has 14 residues. Germline loops: CDR1 LNHDA, CDR2 SQIVND (reference sequence). CDR3: CASSADRGGREQYF. CDR3 in DNA: TGTGCCAGTAGTGCGGACAGGGGGGGACGCGAGCAGTACTTC. Combining the CDR3 with reference TRBV19 and TRBJ2-7 gives the whole variable domain DGGITQSPKYLFRKEGQNVTLSCEQNLNHDAMYWYRQDPGQGLRLIYYSQIVNDFQKGDIAEGYSVSREKKESFPLTVTSAQKNPTAFYLCASSADRGGREQYFGPGTRLTVT.

The rearrangement joins TRBV12-5 to TRBJ1-1, with 7 nucleotides matching TRBD1. In germline, CDR1 is LGHNT, CDR2 FRNRAP. V gave up 7 bases and J gave up 3 bases; unmatched junction bases: 5. The CDR3 contains 13 residues. CDR3 sequence reads: CASVGTADTEAFF. CDR3 DNA: TGTGCTAGTGTTGGGACAGCTGACACTGAAGCTTTCTTT.

The chain couples TRBV5-1 to TRBJ2-3; TRBD2 matches 12 bases. This CDR3 has 16 residues. Trimming removed 0 bases from V and 4 bases from J; junction bases left unmatched: 3. In germline, CDR1 is SGHRS, CDR2 YFSETQ. The CDR3 nucleotides read TGCGCCAGCAGCTTGGAACTAGCGGGGGGATCAGATACGCAGTATTTT. Translated: CASSLELAGGSDTQYF.

This chain connects TRBV4-1 to TRBJ2-3; D is possibly TRBD1 (5 bases). Trimming shortened V by 4 bases and J by 0 bases, and 8 bases separated the two germline ends. Germline assignment: CDR1 MGHRA and CDR2 YSYEKL. This CDR3 contains 14 residues. The CDR3 sequence is CASSPTASTDTQYF. In DNA, the CDR3 is TGCGCCAGCAGCCCGACAGCTAGCACAGATACGCAGTATTTT.

V gene TRBV5-4 combines with J gene TRBJ1-3, with 7 bases identical to TRBD1. V was pared by 2 bases and J by 2 bases, with 4 bases of the junction left unmatched. Germline V CDR1 and CDR2: SGHNT, YYREEE (reference sequence). The CDR3 consists of 15 residues. The CDR3 DNA follows: TGTGCCAGCAGCTTCCTAGGGGGCCCTGGAAACACCATATATTTT. Amino acids: CASSFLGGPGNTIYF.

This chain joins TRBV19 and TRBJ2-5; D perhaps matches TRBD1 (6 bases). The V gene's germline CDR1 is LNHDA and CDR2 SQIVND (reference sequence). With 7 bases removed from V and 5 bases from J, the gap between germline ends came to 8 bases. This CDR3 has 11 residues. CDR3 loop: CASTGEETQYF. CDR3 bases: TGTGCCAGTACAGGGGAGGAGACCCAGTACTTC.

The rearrangement links TRBV3-1 (or the pseudogene TRBV3-2) to TRBJ1-3, with D perhaps matching TRBD1 (6 bases). The CDR3 length is 14 residues. Between the trimmed V and J ends, which lost 4 bases and 8 bases, there was a span of 15 bases. In germline, CDR1 is LGHDT, CDR2 YNNKEL (reference sequence). The CDR3 bases are TGTGCCAGCAGCCGGTCAGGGGTGGCTGACACCATATATTTT. Protein product: CASSRSGVADTIYF.

This chain uses TRBV12-3 or TRBV12-4 with TRBJ1-2; TRBD1 agrees at 7 bases. There are 13 residues in the CDR3. Unmatched junction bases numbered 5, after V lost 5 bases and J lost 5 bases. The CDR3 nucleotides read TGTGCCAGCAGTGCGTGGACAGGTTATGGCTACACCTTC. This translates into CASSAWTGYGYTF.